Listed here are 21 T cell receptor beta chains from one sample, sequenced in a study of shared clonotypes between healthy human individuals (dated by TCRdb to the early 2020s). The library was obtained by the immunoSEQ multiplex PCR assay. TCRdb holds this immuneACCESS table with in-frame rearrangements only. Some clones are missing; in checked studies, unresolved V genes explain under half, and the rest has no known cause. The sample data list around 1.9 million clones, and approximately 94% of these were observed just once. Together, the top ten hold under 2% of the sample. For the CD8 naive samples, CD45RO-negative cells were positively selected for CCR7, yielding a CD45RA+CCR7+ population from which TemRA cells were excluded. Sequencing used naive CD8+ T cells from PBMCs. The cell subset or site label for this specimen denotes: CD45RA+CCR7+. The receptors here all came from a man aged 18 to 30 in good health. Some clones in this sample may be carry-over from other donors' samples.

The V gene is TRBV7-9, the J gene TRBJ2-5; 7 nucleotides agree with TRBD1. Losses at the gene ends were 6 bases for V and 1 base for J; bases not matched to a gene: 14. This CDR3 region has 17 residues. Germline V gene sequence: CDR1 SEHNR, CDR2 FQNEAQ (reference sequence). The CDR3 here is CASRRSRDRKSQETQYF. The CDR3 DNA is TGTGCCAGCAGACGGAGTCGGGACAGAAAAAGCCAAGAGACCCAGTACTTC.

J is TRBJ1-1 and V is TRBV6-1, with 8 bases lining up with TRBD1. The CDR3 spans 12 residues. The V and J ends lost 5 bases and 4 bases, in that order; junction bases with no gene match: 0. In germline, CDR1 is MNHNS, CDR2 SASEGT. The CDR3 loop reads CASSQGATEAFF. The CDR3 DNA reads TGTGCCAGCAGTCAGGGGGCCACTGAAGCTTTCTTT.

The CDR3 region has the DNA TGCGCCAGCAGCCAACCGGGACTAGCGGCCTACGAGCAGTACTTC. It specifies CASSQPGLAAYEQYF. V usage is TRBV4-1 and J usage is TRBJ2-7, with TRBD2 matching 11 bases. Trimming at V came to 2 bases and at J to 2 bases, leaving 2 bases not matched to a gene. Germline CDR1 and CDR2: MGHRA and YSYEKL. CDR3 length: 15 amino acids.

The chain links TRBV4-2 to TRBJ2-1, with TRBD2 identical over 8 bases. The ends lost 3 bases at V and 3 bases at J; junction bases unmatched: 7. CDR1 LGHNA and CDR2 YNFKEQ come from the germline V gene. The CDR3 contains 16 residues. CDR3 DNA: TGTGCCAGCAGCCAGCGGGAGGCCTTGAACTACAATGAGCAGTTCTTC. Translating it yields CASSQREALNYNEQFF.

This chain links TRBV7-8 with TRBJ2-2, with TRBD2 identical over 12 bases. The CDR3 spans 16 residues. After removal of 3 bases from V and 4 bases from J, the junction contained 3 bases not matched to a gene. Germline CDR1 SGHVS, CDR2 FQNEAQ. CDR3 nucleotides: TGTGCCAGCAGCTTGGGACTAGCGGGCCCCACCGGGGAGCTGTTTTTT. Protein: CASSLGLAGPTGELFF.

V usage is TRBV4-1 and J usage is TRBJ1-2; the D gene is possibly TRBD1 (5 bases). The CDR3 totals 18 residues. The V end lost 0 bases, the J end lost 4 bases, and 21 bases lay between the germline ends. Germline assignment: CDR1 MGHRA and CDR2 YSYEKL. The CDR3 DNA reads TGCGCCAGCAGCCAAGATCGGGGCAGGTTACTACTTCGCTATGGCTACACCTTC. Encoded protein: CASSQDRGRLLLRYGYTF.

J is TRBJ2-7 and V is TRBV9; unclear D gene. The CDR3 sequence is 15 residues long. Germline V gives CDR1 SGDLS, CDR2 YYNGEE. The V and J ends lost 0 bases and 3 bases respectively, with 13 bases between them. In nucleotides, the CDR3 is TGTGCCAGCAGCGTAGTTGGCGGAGAAGGCTACGAGCAGTACTTC. It codes for CASSVVGGEGYEQYF.

The chain employs TRBV25-1 and TRBJ2-7; 7 bases line up with TRBD1. The CDR3 length is 15 residues. CDR1 is MGHDK, CDR2 SYGVNS, per germline. The V gene end was trimmed by 2 bases and the J gene end by 2 bases; junction bases not matched to a gene: 6. CDR3 residues: CASSEGDSHPYEQYF. DNA for the CDR3: TGTGCCAGCAGTGAAGGGGACAGCCACCCCTACGAGCAGTACTTC.

The CDR3 DNA reads as TGCGCCAGCAGCTTGACGGGACGGGGAGAAAGAGGCTACACCTTC. Encoded protein: CASSLTGRGERGYTF. V is TRBV5-1 and J is TRBJ1-2; D is possibly TRBD1 (5 bases). The CDR3 spans 15 residues. Trimming removed 1 base at V and 8 bases at J, with 18 bases between. Germline CDR1 is SGHRS and CDR2 is YFSETQ.

The chain links TRBV5-4 to TRBJ1-4; D is undetermined. The germline V and J ends were trimmed by 3 bases and 2 bases, with 2 bases remaining between them. The CDR3 spans 12 residues. Germline V gene lookup returns CDR1 SGHNT and CDR2 YYREEE (reference sequence). As DNA, the CDR3 is TGTGCCAGCAGCTACACTAATGAAAAACTGTTTTTT. Translating it yields CASSYTNEKLFF.

The V and J genes are TRBV18 and TRBJ2-1; D gene ambiguous. CDR3 length equals 15 residues. Germline loops: CDR1 KGHSH, CDR2 LQKENI. Between the trimmed V and J ends, which lost 1 base and 6 bases, there was a span of 13 bases. CDR3 coding DNA: TGTGCCAGCTCACCACTAGTCGGAGAAATCAATGAGCAGTTCTTC. Residues: CASSPLVGEINEQFF.

The V and J genes are TRBV7-8 and TRBJ2-3; D unclear. The V end lost 1 base, the J end lost 6 bases, and 11 bases lay between the germline ends. The CDR3 is made up of 14 amino acids. Germline CDR1 is SGHVS and CDR2 is FQNEAQ. The CDR3 DNA follows: TGTGCCAGCAGCTTAGTACTTCGGCCGGATACGCAGTATTTT. Protein sequence: CASSLVLRPDTQYF.

V and J are TRBV10-3 and TRBJ1-3; D gene unclear. Trimming removed 6 bases from V and 3 bases from J, with 12 bases in between. The CDR3 contains 14 residues. Germline CDR1 reads ENHRY; CDR2 reads SYGVKD. The CDR3 here is CAISDRDLGNTIYF. Here the CDR3 DNA reads TGTGCCATCAGCGACCGGGATCTTGGAAACACCATATATTTT.

CDR3 in DNA: TGTGCCTGGAGTGTAGGTAGCGGTCTGTTTTTT. Translated: CAWSVGSGLFF. The J gene is TRBJ1-4, the V gene TRBV30; D is unclear. From germline, CDR1 is GTSNPN and CDR2 SVGIG (reference sequence). This CDR3 has 11 amino acids. Between the trimmed V and J ends, which lost 0 bases and 14 bases, there was a span of 10 bases.

This rearrangement joins TRBV6-4 to TRBJ2-7, with 11 bases fitting TRBD2. This CDR3 has 22 amino acids. CDR1 is MRHNA, CDR2 SNTAGT, per germline. J gave up 3 bases and V 2 bases, and 24 bases lay outside the gene matches. CDR3 nucleotide sequence: TGTGCCAGCAGTGACCACAGGGGGCGGCTTCCGACTAGCGGGATTTCTAGCTACGAGCAGTACTTC. Residues: CASSDHRGRLPTSGISSYEQYF.

The chain is built from TRBV10-3 and TRBJ2-1; 9 positions agree with TRBD2. After removal of 4 bases from V and 3 bases from J, the junction contained 10 bases not matched to a gene. The germline V gene has CDR1 ENHRY and CDR2 SYGVKD. This CDR3 contains 17 residues. CDR3 nucleotides: TGTGCCATCAGTGGATCAAGAGGAGCGGGAGGCTACAATGAGCAGTTCTTC. Amino acid sequence: CAISGSRGAGGYNEQFF.

Comment on this clone: The same CDR3 also results from other DNA sequences found in this sample. This CDR3 reads CASKTSGGVQYF. For the CDR3, the DNA is TGTGCCAGCAAAACTTCCGGGGGGGTGCAGTACTTC. This sequence joins TRBV27 and TRBJ2-7, with 8 bases matching TRBD2. The CDR3 is 12 amino acids. Germline V lookup: CDR1 MNHEY, CDR2 SMNVEV (reference sequence). The J segment lost 9 bases and the V segment lost 7 bases, leaving 8 bases of the junction unmatched.

The table lists this clone with a count of one. Other DNA sequences in the sample encode the same CDR3. The rearrangement joins TRBV7-9 to TRBJ2-1; tentatively, D is TRBD2 (6 bases). CDR1 and CDR2 (germline): SEHNR, FQNEAQ (reference sequence). The CDR3 runs to 15 residues. The V end was cut by 5 bases, the J end by 4 bases, with 15 bases between. The CDR3 DNA follows: TGTGCCAGCAGCCCGGGACTCCGTTCTTACAATGAGCAGTTCTTC. Protein sequence: CASSPGLRSYNEQFF.

This clone has just a few counts. The gene calls are TRBV19 and TRBJ1-1; D is undetermined. This CDR3 is 13 amino acids long. Per the germline V gene, CDR1 is LNHDA and CDR2 is SQIVND (reference sequence). The V end lost 5 bases, the J end lost 5 bases, and 12 bases lay between the germline ends. This CDR3 reads CASSQRIETEAFF. The CDR3 nucleotides are TGTGCCAGTAGTCAGAGAATAGAGACTGAAGCTTTCTTT.

The chain has TRBV5-6 and TRBJ2-7, with 12 bases identical to TRBD2. Germline V gene data show CDR1 as SGHDT and CDR2 as YYEEEE. V lost 0 bases and J lost 5; bases outside the gene matches: 3. The CDR3 contains 15 residues. The CDR3 is CASSLGTSGIHEQYF. CDR3 DNA sequence: TGTGCCAGCAGCTTGGGGACTAGCGGGATCCACGAGCAGTACTTC.

The chain uses TRBV6-1 and TRBJ2-1; TRBD2 matches at 7 bases. CDR1 is MNHNS, CDR2 SASEGT, per germline. V was pared by 7 bases and J by 9 bases, with 12 bases of the junction left unmatched. CDR3 size: 14 residues. As DNA, the CDR3 is TGTGCCAGCAAGGGTCCGGCGGGAGTGCTTGAGCAGTTCTTC. It yields the protein CASKGPAGVLEQFF.